This paragraph reports one T cell receptor beta chain. The antigen is undetermined. The length of the CDR3 is 11 residues. The ends were cut back, 2 bases at V and 9 bases at J, with 8 bases in the middle. The germline V gene encodes CDR1 SQVTM and CDR2 ANQGSEA. This record comes from a study of cytomegalovirus exposure and HLA in healthy donors. Across the study: Caucasian-associated ancestry cluster membership applied to 75% to 85% of approximately 420 genotyped donors.

Study-wide points: When analyzed later, a missense DCLRE1C variant was found to be linked to TCR beta V- and J-gene trimming. In vitro confirmation showed three CMV-associated chains to be CMV antigen specific.

Primers for the PCR totalled 60 Vbeta and 13 Jbeta. Sequencing used immunoSEQ multiplex PCR; TCRdb keeps in-frame clones, though not all of them. The sample holds about 150,000 clones, roughly 80% seen once. The rearrangement uses TRBV29-1 and TRBJ2-1; D call uncertain. The sample was PBMCs. This receptor was taken from a man younger than 30 in good health and CMV-seropositive. CDR3 amino acids: CSVEIRSEQFF. In DNA, the CDR3 is TGCAGCGTTGAAATCCGTAGTGAGCAGTTCTTC.